This TCR beta chain is from a study of T cells in women clearing cervical HPV infection. Profiling relied on immunoSEQ multiplex PCR, and the TCRdb table lists in-frame clones only, not all of them. The listing contains around 35,000 clones. Sequenced sample: blood buffy coat. This sequence originates from a woman aged 18 to 75 with a cervical HPV16 infection that either progressed to CIN3+ or cleared (not recorded which).

The CDR3 loop reads CASSPGGIQETQYF. Partial CDR3 DNA: TGCGCCAGCAGCCCCGGCGGGATCCAAGAGACG. This sequence joins TRBV5-1 and TRBJ2-3; D is possibly TRBD2 (6 bases). Coverage ceases 3 residues before the CDR3 finishes, and the germline J gene fills in the end. Germline CDR1 SGHRS, CDR2 YFSETQ. CDR3 length: 14 amino acids.